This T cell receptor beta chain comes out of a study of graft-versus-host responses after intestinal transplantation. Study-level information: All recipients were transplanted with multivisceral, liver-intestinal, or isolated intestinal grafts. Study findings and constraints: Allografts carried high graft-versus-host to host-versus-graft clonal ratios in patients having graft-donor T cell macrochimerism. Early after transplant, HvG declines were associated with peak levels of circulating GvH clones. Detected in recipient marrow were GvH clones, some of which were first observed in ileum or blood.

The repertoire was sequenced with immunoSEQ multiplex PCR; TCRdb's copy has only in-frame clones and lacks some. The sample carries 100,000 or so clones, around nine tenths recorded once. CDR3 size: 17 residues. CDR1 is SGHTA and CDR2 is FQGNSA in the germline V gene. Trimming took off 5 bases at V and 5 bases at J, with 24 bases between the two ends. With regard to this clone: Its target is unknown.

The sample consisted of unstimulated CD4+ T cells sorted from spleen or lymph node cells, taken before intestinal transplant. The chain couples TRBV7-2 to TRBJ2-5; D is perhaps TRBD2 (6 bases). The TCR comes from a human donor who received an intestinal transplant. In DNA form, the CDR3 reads TGTGCCAGCAGCCAGCGGGTCGGTTTTGGGGTTTGGGAGACCCAGTACTTC. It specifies CASSQRVGFGVWETQYF.